This is a list of T cell receptor beta chains from one sample in a study of control samples from healthy donors and cancer patients. Assay used: immunoSEQ multiplex PCR; TCRdb lists only in-frame clones, some missing. The sample includes more than 100,000 clones, over 75% of them seen just once. Material for sequencing was blood. These receptors originate from a man younger than 30 in good health. Each CDR3 is given with its conserved first and last residue. D genes are given only for firm matches. Some rows mark clone size as missing; the rest say once, few, many or name a class of expanded clone.

-	-	TRBV6-6	TRBJ2-2	15	TGTGCCAGCAGTCCCGGGACGGCGAACACCGGGGAGCTGTTTTTT	CASSPGTANTGELFF
-	-	TRBV6-5	TRBJ1-1	14	TGTGCCAGCAGAATTGACAGGTCGAACACTGAAGCTTTCTTT	CASRIDRSNTEAFF
-	few	TRBV6-5	TRBJ2-6	16	TGTGCCAGCAGTTACATAAGGAGCTCTGGGGCCAACGTCCTGACTTTC	CASSYIRSSGANVLTF
TRBD1	-	TRBV7-9	TRBJ1-1	14	TGTGCCAGCAGCTCACCACAGGGGGGGAAGGCAGCTTTCTTT	CASSSPQGGKAAFF
-	-	TRBV5-4	TRBJ2-5	15	TGTGCCAGCAGCCGCGACAGCATTAGAGGGGAGACCCAGTACTTC	CASSRDSIRGETQYF
-	-	TRBV10-1	TRBJ1-4	13	TGCGCCAGCAGTGAGTCTGAAAATGAAAAACTGTTTTTT	CASSESENEKLFF
TRBD1	-	TRBV6-1	TRBJ1-6	16	TGTGCCAGCAGTGAAGGGCCGGGACAGGGACGATCACCCCTCCACTTT	CASSEGPGQGRSPLHF
TRBD1	-	TRBV7-8	TRBJ1-1	14	TGTGCCAGCAGCCCCCGGGACAGGGAATCTGGAGCTTTCTTT	CASSPRDRESGAFF
-	once	TRBV7-2	TRBJ1-2	12	TGTGCCAGCAGCCCGGACGACTATGGCTACACCTTC	CASSPDDYGYTF
-	-	TRBV24-1	TRBJ2-2	16	TGTGCCACCAGTGATTTGGAGGGGCAGGACACCGGGGAGCTGTTTTTT	CATSDLEGQDTGELFF
TRBD1	-	TRBV18	TRBJ2-1	17	TGTGCCAGCTCACCTAGTGCGGACAGGGGGTTTTACAATGAGCAGTTCTTC	CASSPSADRGFYNEQFF
TRBD1	-	TRBV23-1	TRBJ2-1	18	TGCGCCTACAGAAGGGGACAGGAACCTATCTGCTCCTACAATGAGCAGTTCTTC	CAYRRGQEPICSYNEQFF
-	once	TRBV5-4	TRBJ1-4	14	TGTGCCAGCAGCTTGGAAGGGTTGGCTGAAAAACTGTTTTTT	CASSLEGLAEKLFF
-	-	TRBV3-1/TRBV3-2	TRBJ2-2	15	TGTGCCAGCAGCCAAGTGGGGAGAGAAGCCGGGGAGCTGTTTTTT	CASSQVGREAGELFF
-	-	TRBV7-2	TRBJ2-1	15	TGTGCCAGCAGCTCACGACAGTTCTCCTACAATGAGCAGTTCTTC	CASSSRQFSYNEQFF
TRBD1	-	TRBV30	TRBJ2-7	15	TGTGCCTGGATTGAACCACGACAGGGGGTCTACGAGCAGTACTTC	CAWIEPRQGVYEQYF
-	-	TRBV19	TRBJ2-5	13	TGTGCCAGTAGCAGCAGCTTGGGGGAGACCCAGTACTTC	CASSSSLGETQYF
TRBD2	once	TRBV7-7	TRBJ2-5	16	TGTGCTAGCAGCTTATCGGCTAGCGGGAATCAAGAGACCCAGTACTTC	CASSLSASGNQETQYF
-	-	TRBV7-3	TRBJ2-3	14	TGTGCCAGCAGCTTAGACGGAAGCACAGATACGCAGTATTTT	CASSLDGSTDTQYF
-	-	TRBV27	TRBJ2-1	15	TGTGCCAGCAAAGGTCCCCTAGTCACCTACAATGAGCAGTTCTTC	CASKGPLVTYNEQFF
TRBD1	-	TRBV28	TRBJ1-2	13	TGTGCCAGCAGAGGACAGGGCCTCTATGGCTACACCTTC	CASRGQGLYGYTF
-	-	TRBV27	TRBJ1-5	13	TGTGCCAGCAGCCTATGGAGCAATCAGCCCCAGCATTTT	CASSLWSNQPQHF
-	-	TRBV6-2/TRBV6-3	TRBJ2-5	13	TGTGCCAGCAGCCCCGTAGGTTGGGAGACCCAGTACTTC	CASSPVGWETQYF
TRBD2	-	TRBV12-5	TRBJ2-1	17	TGTGCTAGTGGTTTAGGCCTAGCGGGGGGTTCCTACAATGAGCAGTTCTTC	CASGLGLAGGSYNEQFF
-	-	TRBV7-9	TRBJ2-1	14	TGTGCCAGCAGCTCCGGGACTTCCATACCTTTCCAGTTCTTC	CASSSGTSIPFQFF
TRBD1	-	TRBV7-3	TRBJ2-1	15	TGTGCCAGCAGCTTAGAGGACAGGGGGTGGAATGAGCAGTTCTTC	CASSLEDRGWNEQFF
-	-	TRBV19	TRBJ2-4	17	TGTGCCAGTAGTATAGATGGGGTATTGGGGGCCAAAAACATTCAGTACTTC	CASSIDGVLGAKNIQYF
TRBD1	-	TRBV5-1	TRBJ2-3	18	TGCGCCAGCAGCCTCGATCGTAAGACAGGGTCCCTCACAGATACGCAGTATTTT	CASSLDRKTGSLTDTQYF
-	-	TRBV5-6	TRBJ2-3	13	TGTGCCAGCAGCGTGGGACGGGCGGATACGCAGTATTTT	CASSVGRADTQYF
TRBD2	-	TRBV6-6	TRBJ2-3	13	TGTGCCAGCAAGAGCGGGAGCGGGGATACGCAGTATTTT	CASKSGSGDTQYF
-	-	TRBV19	TRBJ1-5	14	TGTGCCAGTAGGGTGCAGGGAGGCAATCAGCCCCAGCATTTT	CASRVQGGNQPQHF
TRBD2	-	TRBV7-2	TRBJ2-4	18	TGTGCCAGCAGCTTAGGAGGACTAGCGGGAGGTCTTGGAAACATTCAGTACTTC	CASSLGGLAGGLGNIQYF
TRBD1	-	TRBV18	TRBJ1-2	13	TGTGCCAGCTCACTTCGACAGGGGGATGGCTACACCTTC	CASSLRQGDGYTF
TRBD1	once	TRBV4-3	TRBJ2-6	17	TGCGCCAGCAGCCGAAACCGCAGGGGGTCTGGGGCCAACGTCCTGACTTTC	CASSRNRRGSGANVLTF
TRBD2	-	TRBV19	TRBJ2-1	17	TGTGCCAGTAGTATAGATCTCATGGGACTAGTTTACAATGAGCAGTTCTTC	CASSIDLMGLVYNEQFF
-	-	TRBV12-5	TRBJ1-6	16	TGTGCTAGTGGTTATGTCCAAACGGGGAGAAATTCACCCCTCCACTTT	CASGYVQTGRNSPLHF
TRBD1	-	TRBV5-1	TRBJ1-1	13	TGCGCCAGCAGCTCGGGGGGACAGATAGAAGCTTTCTTT	CASSSGGQIEAFF
-	few	TRBV6-5	TRBJ1-5	13	TGTGCCAGCAGACCTTCTAGCAATCAGCCCCAGCATTTT	CASRPSSNQPQHF
TRBD2	-	TRBV29-1	TRBJ2-1	14	TGCAGCGCTTCGGGGACTAGGGAGAACAATGAGCAGTTCTTC	CSASGTRENNEQFF
-	-	TRBV7-2	TRBJ1-1	14	TGTGCCAGCAGCTTAACCGGAGTTTCGGCCGAAGCTTTCTTT	CASSLTGVSAEAFF